Listed below are T cell receptor beta chains from one sample, sequenced in a study of regulatory T cells in long-lasting Graves disease. TCRdb processed the multiplex PCR reads anew with MiXCR; each CDR3 protein has one entry. The repertoire includes some 500,000 distinct CDR3 sequences, about 13% of them detected once, and 8.5% to 10% sits in the top ten. These data were likewise used in another study, on T cells in Graves' hyperthyroidism and ophthalmopathy.

Sequencing was performed on peripheral blood mononuclear cells (PBMCs), taken at new diagnosis, from a patient treated with antithyroid drugs. Every receptor here comes from a young man with Graves disease. Both conserved end residues are part of each CDR3. D genes are given only for firm matches. Rows give clone size only sometimes, using once, few, many, or a class for an expanded clone.

size	V	D	J	CDR3	DNA
few	TRBV10-3	-	TRBJ2-2	CAISEAGAGTGELFF	TGTGCCATCAGTGAGGCAGGGGCGGGGACCGGGGAGCTGTTTTTT
many	TRBV27	TRBD1	TRBJ2-7	CASSPQGAKLYYEQYF	TGTGCCAGCAGTCCGCAGGGGGCTAAACTATACTACGAGCAGTACTTC
-	TRBV19	-	TRBJ1-2	CASIPVGGDGYTF	TGTGCCAGTATCCCCGTTGGGGGTGATGGCTACACCTTC
many	TRBV12-3/TRBV12-4	-	TRBJ2-2	CASSPRGRGVTGELFF	TGTGCCAGCAGTCCCAGGGGCAGGGGCGTGACCGGGGAGCTGTTTTTT
-	TRBV30	-	TRBJ2-3	CAWSISRATQYF	TGTGCCTGGAGTATTAGCAGGGCTACGCAGTATTTT
few	TRBV19	-	TRBJ2-7	CASSIDLDYEQYF	TGTGCCAGTAGTATCGACCTAGACTACGAGCAGTACTTC
-	TRBV11-2	-	TRBJ1-3	CASSLVAGLGNTIYF	TGTGCCAGCAGCTTAGTGGCAGGGCTGGGAAACACCATATATTTT
many	TRBV6-1	-	TRBJ1-2	CASTTSPRRDGYTF	TGTGCCAGCACTACTTCCCCAAGGCGGGATGGCTACACCTTC
-	TRBV20-1	TRBD2	TRBJ2-1	CSARDPLADIYNEQFF	TGCAGTGCTAGAGATCCCCTAGCGGATATCTACAATGAGCAGTTCTTC
few	TRBV11-2	TRBD2	TRBJ2-5	CAGSLEYGGETQYF	TGTGCCGGCAGCTTAGAGTACGGGGGGGAGACCCAGTACTTC